These 24 T cell receptor beta chains share one sample of origin, sequenced in a study of T-cell memory formation after mild COVID-19. TCRdb recomputed calls from the 5' RACE reads with MiXCR, one row per CDR3 protein. Seen here are 300,000 to 350,000 distinct CDR3 sequences, approximately 19% observed once, and the top ten hold under 25%. The material sequenced was PBMCs or a T cell subset sorted from them (not recorded which). These receptors originate from a man aged 18 to 30 who had mild COVID-19 (a few samples of this study predate the infection). Cell type and time point are not known.

CDR3 loop: CASSQGLGLVEQYV. CDR3 DNA sequence: TGTGCCAGCAGCCAAGGACTCGGTTTAGTAGAGCAGTACGTC. The chain employs TRBV3-1 and TRBJ2-7, with D uncertain. The germline V and J ends were trimmed by 1 base and 7 bases, with 14 bases remaining between them. The CDR3 runs to 14 residues. The germline gives CDR1 LGHDT, CDR2 YNNKEL (reference sequence).

This clonotype was recorded a few times. Written as DNA, the CDR3 is TGTGCCAGCAGCCTGTCTTACAGGCAGCCCCAGCATTTT. It is translated as CASSLSYRQPQHF. V is TRBV7-2 and J is TRBJ1-5, with a weak D call TRBD1 (5 bases). The CDR3 extends over 13 amino acids. Trimming shortened V by 5 bases and J by 7 bases, and 12 bases separated the two germline ends. Germline assignment: CDR1 SGHTA and CDR2 FQGNSA.

The gene calls are TRBV6-5 and TRBJ2-2; D is uncertain. The CDR3 runs to 16 residues. Germline lookup yields CDR1 MNHEY and CDR2 SVGAGI. V lost 2 bases, J lost 0 bases, and 10 bases lay in between. The CDR3 DNA sequence: TGTGCCAGCAGTTACAAGTGGGCGCCGAACACCGGGGAGCTGTTTTTT. It translates to CASSYKWAPNTGELFF.

The chain combines TRBV20-1 with TRBJ1-4; TRBD1 is a possible D gene (6 bases). V lost 0 bases and J 8 bases, leaving 19 bases between the germline ends. The CDR3 sequence is 16 residues long. The V gene's germline CDR1 is DFQATT and CDR2 SNEGSKA (reference sequence). The DNA for the CDR3 is TGCAGTGCTAGAGATCGGGGGGCGGCCGATCGAGAAAAACTGTTTTTT. Translated: CSARDRGAADREKLFF.

This clonotype was counted a few times. This chain uses TRBV9 with TRBJ2-5; D is unresolved. CDR1 and CDR2 (germline): SGDLS, YYNGEE. The V gene lost 0 bases and the J gene lost 1 base, with 7 bases spanning the gap. The CDR3 extends over 14 amino acids. CDR3 coding DNA: TGTGCCAGCAGCGTAGGAACATTCCAAGAGACCCAGTACTTC. Translating it yields CASSVGTFQETQYF.

In this sample, this clonotype turned up a few times. The chain employs TRBV6-5 and TRBJ1-3; the D is unclear. CDR3 length: 11 amino acids. V lost 2 bases to trimming and J lost 8 bases, with 4 bases between them. CDR1 MNHEY and CDR2 SVGAGI come from the germline V gene. The CDR3 protein is CASSYKYTIYF. DNA of the CDR3: TGTGCCAGCAGTTACAAGTACACCATATATTTT.

The table lists this clonotype with a few counts. The V and J genes are TRBV5-1 and TRBJ2-1; 8 bases agree with TRBD2. The J segment lost 8 bases and the V segment lost 4 bases, leaving 8 bases of the junction unmatched. This CDR3 spans 14 amino acids. Germline assignment: CDR1 SGHRS and CDR2 YFSETQ. This chain's CDR3 is CASSRGGGSDEQFF. In DNA form, the CDR3 reads TGCGCCAGCAGCCGGGGCGGGGGGTCTGATGAGCAGTTCTTC.

This clonotype was seen a few times. J is TRBJ1-2 and V is TRBV29-1; unclear D gene. Germline V gives CDR1 SQVTM, CDR2 ANQGSEA. Trimming pared 6 bases from V and 4 bases from J, leaving 15 bases between. The CDR3 consists of 13 residues. The CDR3 bases are TGCAGCGTGGATGACGGCACTTTCTATGGCTACACCTTC. As protein: CSVDDGTFYGYTF. The entire variable domain, with the rest obtained from reference TRBV29-1 and TRBJ1-2, is as follows: SAVISQKPSRDICQRGTSLTIQCQVDSQVTMMFWYRQQPGQSLTLIATANQGSEATYESGFVIDKFPISRPNLTFSTLTVSNMSPEDSSIYLCSVDDGTFYGYTFGSGTRLTVV.

There are a few counts of this clonotype. The rearrangement uses TRBV12-3 or TRBV12-4 and TRBJ1-1, with TRBD1 matching over 9 bases. CDR3 size: 15 residues. The V gene end was trimmed by 8 bases and the J gene end by 3 bases; junction bases not matched to a gene: 10. This CDR3 is CASEEGQGWDTEAFF. The CDR3 DNA follows: TGTGCCAGCGAAGAGGGACAGGGCTGGGACACTGAAGCTTTCTTT.

This sequence joins TRBV7-7 and TRBJ2-5; 9 bases fit TRBD2. Germline CDR1 reads SSHAT; CDR2 reads FNYEAQ (reference sequence). The CDR3 totals 15 residues. The junction had 9 bases not matched to a gene; V was cut back by 5 bases and J by 5 bases. CDR3 in DNA: TGTGCCAGCAGCGCCTCCCGCGGGGGGGTTGAGACCCAGTACTTC. Its translation: CASSASRGGVETQYF.

V usage is TRBV27 and J usage is TRBJ2-1; D not resolved. The V gene's germline CDR1 is MNHEY and CDR2 SMNVEV (reference sequence). V was shortened by 5 bases and J by 8 bases, with 13 bases between the two germline ends. The CDR3 spans 13 residues. The CDR3: CASSPRFLYEQFF. The CDR3 DNA sequence: TGTGCCAGCAGTCCCCGATTCTTATATGAGCAGTTCTTC.

This chain uses TRBV7-2 with TRBJ1-6, with D possibly TRBD1 on 6 matching bases. V shed 5 bases and J shed 18 bases, with 20 bases lying between them. CDR3 size: 13 residues. Germline V gene sequence: CDR1 SGHTA, CDR2 FQGNSA. CDR3 in DNA: TGTGCCAGCAGCCCCCGCAGGGGCGCATCACCCCACTTT. Encoded protein: CASSPRRGASPHF. Looking up the rest from reference TRBV7-2 and TRBJ1-6 gives the full variable domain: GAGVSQSPSNKVTEKGKDVELRCDPISGHTALYWYRQSLGQGLEFLIYFQGNSAPDKSGLPSDRFSAERTGGSVSTLTIQRTQQEDSAVYLCASSPRRGASPHFGNGTRLTVT.

DNA for the CDR3: TGTGCCAGCAGTTTCGAACAGGGGGATGTCTATGGCTACACCTTC. Its translation is CASSFEQGDVYGYTF. The chain recombines TRBV28 with TRBJ1-2; TRBD1 agrees at 8 bases. J lost 4 bases, V lost 3 bases, and 7 bases had no gene match. The CDR3 is 15 amino acids. CDR1 is MDHEN and CDR2 is SYDVKM in the germline V gene.

This clonotype was observed a handful of times. The rearrangement joins TRBV6-2 or TRBV6-3 to TRBJ1-5, with D possibly matching TRBD1 (6 bases). V shed 6 bases and J shed 6 bases, with 18 bases lying between them. This CDR3 region has 15 residues. Germline CDR1 is MNHEY and CDR2 is SVGEGT. CDR3 DNA sequence: TGTGCCAGCAGCCGGGAGGAGGGGGGCGTTCAGCCCCAGCATTTT. Residues: CASSREEGGVQPQHF.

The rearrangement joins TRBV30 to TRBJ1-4; no firm D call. Germline CDR1 and CDR2: GTSNPN and SVGIG (reference sequence). The CDR3 length is 11 residues. The V end was cut by 0 bases, the J end by 7 bases, with 3 bases between. DNA of the CDR3: TGTGCCTGGAGTGTAACTGAAAAACTGTTTTTT. It encodes CAWSVTEKLFF.

The chain couples TRBV5-1 to TRBJ2-2; no clear D gene. This CDR3 region has 13 residues. V dropped 2 bases and J dropped 5 bases, with 7 bases sitting between them. Germline V gene data show CDR1 as SGHRS and CDR2 as YFSETQ. The CDR3 sequence is CASSFRRTGELFF. The CDR3 nucleotides are TGCGCCAGCAGCTTCCGACGGACCGGGGAGCTGTTTTTT.

This clonotype was observed a handful of times. V usage is TRBV5-1 and J usage is TRBJ2-5; 7 bases map to TRBD1. V lost 2 bases to trimming and J lost 9 bases; unmatched junction nucleotides: 13. The V gene's germline CDR1 is SGHRS and CDR2 YFSETQ. This CDR3 is 15 amino acids long. In DNA, the CDR3 is TGCGCCAGCAGCTTATCTCCGGCAGGGGGTGGGTCCCAGTACTTC. This translates into CASSLSPAGGGSQYF.

The rearrangement joins TRBV24-1 to TRBJ2-2; maybe TRBD2 (6 bases). Germline V gene lookup returns CDR1 KGHDR and CDR2 SFDVKD. Deletions cut 3 bases from V and 5 bases from J, with 18 bases between. This CDR3 is built from 17 residues. CDR3 protein: CATSDPFGTPETGELFF. The CDR3 DNA follows: TGTGCCACCAGTGATCCATTCGGGACTCCGGAGACCGGGGAGCTGTTTTTT.

CDR3 in amino acids: CASSLAAGPGQGTGQETQYF. In DNA, the CDR3 is TGTGCCAGCAGCTTAGCCGCGGGACCCGGACAGGGAACGGGCCAAGAGACCCAGTACTTC. The V and J genes are TRBV7-2 and TRBJ2-5; 8 nucleotides agree with TRBD1. The CDR3 sequence is 20 residues long. The V and J ends lost 0 bases and 1 base, in that order; junction bases with no gene match: 16. Germline V lookup: CDR1 SGHTA, CDR2 FQGNSA.

The rearrangement joins TRBV6-5 to TRBJ1-1, with unresolved D. Per the germline V gene, CDR1 is MNHEY and CDR2 is SVGAGI. This CDR3 region has 13 residues. Trimming took off 2 bases at V and 2 bases at J, with 6 bases between the two ends. CDR3 coding DNA: TGTGCCAGCAGTTACAAGTCCAACACTGAAGCTTTCTTT. Translating gives CASSYKSNTEAFF.

This clonotype was detected a few times. This rearrangement joins TRBV30 to TRBJ1-5; D might be TRBD1 (6 bases). Germline values: CDR1 GTSNPN, CDR2 SVGIG (reference sequence). Trimming stripped 5 bases from V and 4 bases from J, with 12 bases between. This CDR3 spans 13 amino acids. DNA for the CDR3: TGTGCCTGGGAAGACAGGACGAATCAGCCCCAGCATTTT. It specifies CAWEDRTNQPQHF.

This clonotype was observed a few times. The chain employs TRBV9 and TRBJ1-6; D perhaps matches TRBD1 (6 bases). The CDR3 has 14 amino acids. V was trimmed by 3 bases and J by 4 bases, leaving 8 bases between them. Germline CDR1 SGDLS, CDR2 YYNGEE. CDR3 coding DNA: TGTGCCAGCAGCGCGGACAGATATAATTCACCCCTCCACTTT. Amino acids: CASSADRYNSPLHF.

In DNA form, the CDR3 reads TGTGCCAGCAGCTTCATCGGGACAGGGGGCAATGGCTACACCTTC. This gives the protein CASSFIGTGGNGYTF. J is TRBJ1-2 and V is TRBV9, with 12 bases fitting TRBD1. Germline V lookup: CDR1 SGDLS, CDR2 YYNGEE. V was clipped by 4 bases and J by 6 bases; unmatched bases: 7. The CDR3 loop spans 15 amino acids.

The V gene is TRBV6-5, the J gene TRBJ1-1; D might be TRBD1 (6 bases). The CDR3 is 13 residues long. From germline, CDR1 is MNHEY and CDR2 SVGAGI. V lost 9 bases to trimming and J lost 2 bases, with 13 bases between them. The CDR3 reads CASSKGGNTEAFF. CDR3 in DNA: TGTGCCAGTTCGAAAGGGGGTAACACTGAAGCTTTCTTT.